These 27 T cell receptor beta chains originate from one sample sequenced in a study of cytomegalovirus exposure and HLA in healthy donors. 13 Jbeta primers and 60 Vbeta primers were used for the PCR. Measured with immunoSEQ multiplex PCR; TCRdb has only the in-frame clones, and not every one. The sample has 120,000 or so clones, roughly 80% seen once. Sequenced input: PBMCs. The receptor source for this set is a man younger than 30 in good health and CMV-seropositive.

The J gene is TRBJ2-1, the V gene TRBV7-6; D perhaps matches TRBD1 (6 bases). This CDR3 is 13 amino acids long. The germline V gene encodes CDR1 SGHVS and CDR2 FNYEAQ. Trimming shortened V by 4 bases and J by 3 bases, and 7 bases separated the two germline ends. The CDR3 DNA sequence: TGTGCCAGCAGCTGGACAGTCTACAATGAGCAGTTCTTC. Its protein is CASSWTVYNEQFF.

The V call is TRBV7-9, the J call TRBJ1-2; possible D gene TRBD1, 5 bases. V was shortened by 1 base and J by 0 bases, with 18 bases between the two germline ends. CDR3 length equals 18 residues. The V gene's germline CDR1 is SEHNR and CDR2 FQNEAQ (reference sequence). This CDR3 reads CASSLVTDPGNTNYGYTF. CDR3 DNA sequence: TGTGCCAGCAGCTTAGTAACCGATCCAGGGAATACTAACTATGGCTACACCTTC.

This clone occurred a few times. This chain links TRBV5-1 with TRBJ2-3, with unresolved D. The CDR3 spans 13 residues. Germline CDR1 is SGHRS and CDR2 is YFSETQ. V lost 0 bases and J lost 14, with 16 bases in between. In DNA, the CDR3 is TGCGCCAGCAGCTTGGAAGCGTCCGACCCCTGGTATTTT. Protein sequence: CASSLEASDPWYF.

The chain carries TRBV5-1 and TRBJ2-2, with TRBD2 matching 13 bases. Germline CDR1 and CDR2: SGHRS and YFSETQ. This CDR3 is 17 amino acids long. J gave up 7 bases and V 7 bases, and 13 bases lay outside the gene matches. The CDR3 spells CASSLLAGGPSGGELFF. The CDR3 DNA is TGCGCCAGCTCCCTACTAGCGGGAGGGCCTTCGGGCGGGGAGCTGTTTTTT.

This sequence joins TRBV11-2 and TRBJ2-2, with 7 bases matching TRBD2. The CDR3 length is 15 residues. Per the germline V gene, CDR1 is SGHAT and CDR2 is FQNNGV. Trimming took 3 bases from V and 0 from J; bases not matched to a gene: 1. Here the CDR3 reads CASSLGGANTGELFF. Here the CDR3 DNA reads TGTGCCAGCAGCTTGGGGGGGGCGAACACCGGGGAGCTGTTTTTT.

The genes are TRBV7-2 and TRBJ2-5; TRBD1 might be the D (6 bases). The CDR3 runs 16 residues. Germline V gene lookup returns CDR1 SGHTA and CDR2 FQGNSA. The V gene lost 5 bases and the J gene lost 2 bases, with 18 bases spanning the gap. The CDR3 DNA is TGTGCCAGCAGCCCCAGGATGGGGGCGTTACAAGAGACCCAGTACTTC. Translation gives CASSPRMGALQETQYF. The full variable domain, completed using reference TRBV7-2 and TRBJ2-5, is GAGVSQSPSNKVTEKGKDVELRCDPISGHTALYWYRQSLGQGLEFLIYFQGNSAPDKSGLPSDRFSAERTGGSVSTLTIQRTQQEDSAVYLCASSPRMGALQETQYFGPGTRLLVL.

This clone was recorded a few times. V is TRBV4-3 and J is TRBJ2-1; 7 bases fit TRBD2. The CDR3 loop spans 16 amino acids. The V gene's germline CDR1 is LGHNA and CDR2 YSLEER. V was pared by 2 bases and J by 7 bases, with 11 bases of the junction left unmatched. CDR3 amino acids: CASSQSWLAVRNEQFF. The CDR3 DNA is TGCGCCAGCAGCCAAAGCTGGCTAGCGGTGAGGAATGAGCAGTTCTTC.

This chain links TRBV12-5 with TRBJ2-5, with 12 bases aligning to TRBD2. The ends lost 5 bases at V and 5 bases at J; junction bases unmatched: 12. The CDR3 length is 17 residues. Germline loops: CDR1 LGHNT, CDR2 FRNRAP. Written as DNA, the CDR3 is TGTGCTAGTGGTCTGAGACTTGGACTAGCGGGAATGGAGACCCAGTACTTC. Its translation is CASGLRLGLAGMETQYF.

The CDR3 spells CASSSNRDTEAFF. In DNA, the CDR3 is TGTGCCAGCAGTTCTAACAGGGACACTGAAGCTTTCTTT. The rearrangement uses TRBV7-9 and TRBJ1-1; D is possibly TRBD1 (6 bases). Germline CDR1 SEHNR, CDR2 FQNEAQ (reference sequence). The CDR3 covers 13 residues. V was cut by 6 bases and J by 3 bases, with 11 bases left in between.

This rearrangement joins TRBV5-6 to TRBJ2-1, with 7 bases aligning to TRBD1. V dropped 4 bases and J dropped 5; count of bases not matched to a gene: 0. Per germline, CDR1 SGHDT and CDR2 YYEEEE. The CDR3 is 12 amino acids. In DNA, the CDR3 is TGTGCCAGCAGCGGGACAGACAATGAGCAGTTCTTC. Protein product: CASSGTDNEQFF.

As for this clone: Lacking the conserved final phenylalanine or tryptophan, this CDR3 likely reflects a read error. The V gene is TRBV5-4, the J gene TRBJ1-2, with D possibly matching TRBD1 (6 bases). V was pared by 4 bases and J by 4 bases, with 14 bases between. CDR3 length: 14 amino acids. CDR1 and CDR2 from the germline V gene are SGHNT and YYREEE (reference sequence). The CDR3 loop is CASSLQGRGYGYTL. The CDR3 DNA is TGTGCCAGCAGCCTTCAGGGGCGTGGCTATGGCTACACCCTC.

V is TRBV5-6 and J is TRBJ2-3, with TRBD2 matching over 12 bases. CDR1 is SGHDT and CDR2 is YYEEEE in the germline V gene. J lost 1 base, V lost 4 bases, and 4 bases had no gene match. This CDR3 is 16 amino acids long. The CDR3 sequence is CASSAWTSGGTDTQYF. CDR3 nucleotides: TGTGCCAGCAGCGCTTGGACTAGCGGGGGCACAGATACGCAGTATTTT.

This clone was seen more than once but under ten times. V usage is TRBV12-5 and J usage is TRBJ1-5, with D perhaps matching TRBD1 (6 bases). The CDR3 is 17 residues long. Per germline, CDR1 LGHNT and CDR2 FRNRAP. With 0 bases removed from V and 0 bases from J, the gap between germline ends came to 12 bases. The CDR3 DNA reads TGTGCTAGTGGTTTGGTACTAGGACAGAGTAGCAATCAGCCCCAGCATTTT. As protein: CASGLVLGQSSNQPQHF.

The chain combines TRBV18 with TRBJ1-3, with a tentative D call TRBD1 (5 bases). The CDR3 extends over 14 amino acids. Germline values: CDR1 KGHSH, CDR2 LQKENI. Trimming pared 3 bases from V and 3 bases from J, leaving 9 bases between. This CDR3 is CASSPQGFGNTIYF. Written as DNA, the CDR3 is TGTGCCAGCTCACCCCAGGGCTTTGGAAACACCATATATTTT.

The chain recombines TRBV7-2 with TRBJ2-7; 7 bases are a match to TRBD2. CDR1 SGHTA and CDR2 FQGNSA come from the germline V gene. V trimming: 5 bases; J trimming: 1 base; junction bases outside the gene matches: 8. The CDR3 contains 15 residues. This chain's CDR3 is CASSRPSGISYEQYF. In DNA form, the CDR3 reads TGTGCCAGCAGCCGACCTAGCGGAATATCCTACGAGCAGTACTTC.

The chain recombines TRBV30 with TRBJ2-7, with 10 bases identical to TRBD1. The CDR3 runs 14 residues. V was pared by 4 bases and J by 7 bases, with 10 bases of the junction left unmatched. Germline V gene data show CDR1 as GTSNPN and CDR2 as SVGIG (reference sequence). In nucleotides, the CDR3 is TGTGCCTGGACAAGGGACAGGGGCGGATTGGAGCAGTACTTC. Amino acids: CAWTRDRGGLEQYF.

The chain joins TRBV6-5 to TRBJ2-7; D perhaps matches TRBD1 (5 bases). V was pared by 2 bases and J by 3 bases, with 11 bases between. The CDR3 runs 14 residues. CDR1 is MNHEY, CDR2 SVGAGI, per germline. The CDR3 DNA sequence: TGTGCCAGCAGTTACGGGGCCAGGAACTACGAGCAGTACTTC. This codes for CASSYGARNYEQYF.

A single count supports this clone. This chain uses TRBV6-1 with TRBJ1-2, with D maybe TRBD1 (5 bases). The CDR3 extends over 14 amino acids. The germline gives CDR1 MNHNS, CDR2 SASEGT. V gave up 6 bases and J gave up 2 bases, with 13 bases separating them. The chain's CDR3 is CASRWQGGNYGYTF. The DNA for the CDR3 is TGTGCCAGCAGGTGGCAGGGTGGGAACTATGGCTACACCTTC.

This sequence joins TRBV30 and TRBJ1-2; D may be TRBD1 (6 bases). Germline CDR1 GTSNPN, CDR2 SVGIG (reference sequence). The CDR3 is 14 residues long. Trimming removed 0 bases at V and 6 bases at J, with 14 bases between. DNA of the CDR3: TGTGCCTGGAGTGTTACAGGGTTGGCGGATGGCTACACCTTC. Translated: CAWSVTGLADGYTF.

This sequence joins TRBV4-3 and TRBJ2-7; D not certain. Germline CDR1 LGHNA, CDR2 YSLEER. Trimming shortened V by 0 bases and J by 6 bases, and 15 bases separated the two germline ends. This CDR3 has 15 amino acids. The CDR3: CASSQDMSAPGEQYF. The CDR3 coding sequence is TGCGCCAGCAGCCAAGATATGAGCGCGCCTGGCGAGCAGTACTTC.

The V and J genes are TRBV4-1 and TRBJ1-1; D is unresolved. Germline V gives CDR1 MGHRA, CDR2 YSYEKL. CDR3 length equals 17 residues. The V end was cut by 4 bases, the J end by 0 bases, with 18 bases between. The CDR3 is CASSLPGGRLMNTEAFF. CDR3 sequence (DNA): TGCGCCAGCAGCCTCCCGGGCGGGAGGTTGATGAACACTGAAGCTTTCTTT.

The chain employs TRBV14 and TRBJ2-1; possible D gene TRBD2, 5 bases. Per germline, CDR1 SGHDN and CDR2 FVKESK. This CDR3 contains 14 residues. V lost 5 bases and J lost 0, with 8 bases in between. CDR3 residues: CASSIEGSYNEQFF. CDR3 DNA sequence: TGTGCCAGCAGCATCGAGGGCTCCTACAATGAGCAGTTCTTC.

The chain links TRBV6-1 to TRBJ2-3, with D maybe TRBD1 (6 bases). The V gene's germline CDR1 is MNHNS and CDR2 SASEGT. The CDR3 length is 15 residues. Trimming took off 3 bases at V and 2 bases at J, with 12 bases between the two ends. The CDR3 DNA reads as TGTGCCAGCAGTGATATTCCAGGGGCCACAGATACGCAGTATTTT. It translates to CASSDIPGATDTQYF.

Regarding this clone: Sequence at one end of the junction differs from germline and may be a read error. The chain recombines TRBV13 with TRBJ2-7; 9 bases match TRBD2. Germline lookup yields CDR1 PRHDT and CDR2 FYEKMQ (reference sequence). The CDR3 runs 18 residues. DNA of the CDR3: TGTGCCAGCAGCCCTGAATCTCCCACTAGCGGGTTATCCTGCGAGCAGTACTTC. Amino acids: CASSPESPTSGLSCEQYF.

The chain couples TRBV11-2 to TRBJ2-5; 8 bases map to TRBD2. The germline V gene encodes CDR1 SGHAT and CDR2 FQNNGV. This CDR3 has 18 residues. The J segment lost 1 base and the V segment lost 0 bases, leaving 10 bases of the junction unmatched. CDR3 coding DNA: TGTGCCAGCAGCTTAGAGGGGGGCGGGGGGTACGTCCAAGAGACCCAGTACTTC. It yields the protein CASSLEGGGGYVQETQYF. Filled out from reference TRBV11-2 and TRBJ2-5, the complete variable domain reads EAGVAQSPRYKIIEKRQSVAFWCNPISGHATLYWYQQILGQGPKLLIQFQNNGVVDDSQLPKDRFSAERLKGVDSTLKIQPAKLEDSAVYLCASSLEGGGGYVQETQYFGPGTRLLVL.

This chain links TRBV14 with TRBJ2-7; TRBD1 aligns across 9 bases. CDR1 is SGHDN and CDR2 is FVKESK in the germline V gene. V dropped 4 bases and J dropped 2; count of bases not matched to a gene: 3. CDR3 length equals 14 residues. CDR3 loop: CASSLGQGPYEQYF. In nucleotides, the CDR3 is TGTGCCAGCAGCCTGGGACAGGGCCCCTACGAGCAGTACTTC.

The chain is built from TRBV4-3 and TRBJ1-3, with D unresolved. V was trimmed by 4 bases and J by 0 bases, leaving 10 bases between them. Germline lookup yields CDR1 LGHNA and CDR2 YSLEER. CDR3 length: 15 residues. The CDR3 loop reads CASSLTASSGNTIYF. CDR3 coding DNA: TGCGCCAGCAGCCTCACTGCGAGCTCTGGAAACACCATATATTTT.